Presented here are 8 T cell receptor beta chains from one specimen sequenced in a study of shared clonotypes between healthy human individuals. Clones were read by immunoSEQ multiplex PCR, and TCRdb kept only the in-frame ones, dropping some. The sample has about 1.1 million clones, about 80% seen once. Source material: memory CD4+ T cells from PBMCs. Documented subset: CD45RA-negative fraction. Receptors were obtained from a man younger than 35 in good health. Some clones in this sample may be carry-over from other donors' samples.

CDR3 bases: TGTGCCAGCAACAGGGGTAACAGCAATCAGCCCCAGCATTTT. The encoded protein is CASNRGNSNQPQHF. The V and J genes are TRBV2 and TRBJ1-5; TRBD1 agrees at 7 bases. Germline V gene data show CDR1 as SNHLY and CDR2 as FYNNEI. V shed 7 bases and J 1 base; nucleotides not matched to a gene: 4. This CDR3 comprises 14 residues.

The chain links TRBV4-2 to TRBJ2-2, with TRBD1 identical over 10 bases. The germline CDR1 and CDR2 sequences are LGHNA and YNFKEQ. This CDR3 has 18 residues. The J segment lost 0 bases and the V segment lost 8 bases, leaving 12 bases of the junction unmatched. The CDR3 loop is CASHDRGRSRSNTGELFF. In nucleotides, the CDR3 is TGTGCCAGCCATGACAGGGGGCGCTCGAGGTCGAACACCGGGGAGCTGTTTTTT.

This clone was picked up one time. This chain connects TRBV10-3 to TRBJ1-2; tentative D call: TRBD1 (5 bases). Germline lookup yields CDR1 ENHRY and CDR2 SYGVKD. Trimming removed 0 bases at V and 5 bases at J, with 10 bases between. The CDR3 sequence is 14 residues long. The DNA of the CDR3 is TGTGCCATCAGTGAGTCAGCGACAGCTTATGGCTACACCTTC. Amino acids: CAISESATAYGYTF.

CDR3: CASSRRRGGTGELFF. CDR3 nucleotide sequence: TGTGCCAGCAGCCGCCGACGGGGGGGCACCGGGGAGCTGTTTTTT. The chain links TRBV6-5 to TRBJ2-2, with TRBD2 identical over 8 bases. J was trimmed by 4 bases and V by 6 bases; bases with no gene match: 7. This CDR3 has 15 residues. Germline loops: CDR1 MNHEY, CDR2 SVGAGI.

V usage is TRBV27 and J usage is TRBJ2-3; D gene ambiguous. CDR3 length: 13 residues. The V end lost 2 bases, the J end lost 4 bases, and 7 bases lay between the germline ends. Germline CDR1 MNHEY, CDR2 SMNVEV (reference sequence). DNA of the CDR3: TGTGCCAGCAGTTTAAAAGCCCCAGATACGCAGTATTTT. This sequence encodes CASSLKAPDTQYF.

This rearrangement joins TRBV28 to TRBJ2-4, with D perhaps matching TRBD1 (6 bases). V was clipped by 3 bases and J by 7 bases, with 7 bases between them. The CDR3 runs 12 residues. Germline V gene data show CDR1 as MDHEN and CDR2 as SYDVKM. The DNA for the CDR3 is TGTGCCAGCAGTTTTCAGGGGAACATTCAGTACTTC. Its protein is CASSFQGNIQYF.

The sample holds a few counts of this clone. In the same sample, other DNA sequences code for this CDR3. The DNA for the CDR3 is TGCGCCAGCAGCCCAGGTGGGGCTGGAAACACCATATATTTT. Translation: CASSPGGAGNTIYF. The rearrangement uses TRBV5-1 and TRBJ1-3; D unresolved. Between the trimmed V and J ends, which lost 4 bases and 2 bases, there was a span of 10 bases. This CDR3 spans 14 amino acids. In germline, CDR1 is SGHRS, CDR2 YFSETQ.

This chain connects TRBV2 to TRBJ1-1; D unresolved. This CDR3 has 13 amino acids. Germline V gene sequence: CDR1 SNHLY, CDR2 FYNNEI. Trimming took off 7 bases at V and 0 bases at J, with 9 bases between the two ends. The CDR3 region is CASNEVVNTEAFF. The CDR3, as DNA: TGTGCCAGCAATGAGGTAGTGAACACTGAAGCTTTCTTT.